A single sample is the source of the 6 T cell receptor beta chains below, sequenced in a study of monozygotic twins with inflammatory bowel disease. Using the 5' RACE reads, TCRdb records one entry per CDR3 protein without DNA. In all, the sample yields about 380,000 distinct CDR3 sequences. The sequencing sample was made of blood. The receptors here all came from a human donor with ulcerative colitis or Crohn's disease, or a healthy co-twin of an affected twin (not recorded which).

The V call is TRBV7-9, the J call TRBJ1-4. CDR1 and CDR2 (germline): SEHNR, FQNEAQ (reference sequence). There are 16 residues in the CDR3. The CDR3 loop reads CASSSLPGLVLEKLFF.

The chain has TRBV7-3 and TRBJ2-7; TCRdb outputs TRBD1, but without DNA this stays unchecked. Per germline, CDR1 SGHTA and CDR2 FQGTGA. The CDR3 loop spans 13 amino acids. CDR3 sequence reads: CASSGRQGSEQYF.

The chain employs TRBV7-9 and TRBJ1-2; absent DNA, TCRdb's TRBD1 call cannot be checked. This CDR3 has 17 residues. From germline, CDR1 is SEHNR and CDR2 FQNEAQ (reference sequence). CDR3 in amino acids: CASSWVVSRQGTSGYTF. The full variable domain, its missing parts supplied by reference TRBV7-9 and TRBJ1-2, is DTGVSQNPRHKITKRGQNVTFRCDPISEHNRLYWYRQTLGQGPEFLTYFQNEAQLEKSRLLSDRFSAERPKGSFSTLEIQRTEQGDSAMYLCASSWVVSRQGTSGYTFGSGTRLTVV.

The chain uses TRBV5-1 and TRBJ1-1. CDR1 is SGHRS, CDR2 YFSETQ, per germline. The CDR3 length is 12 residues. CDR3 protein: CASSLQGPEAFF.

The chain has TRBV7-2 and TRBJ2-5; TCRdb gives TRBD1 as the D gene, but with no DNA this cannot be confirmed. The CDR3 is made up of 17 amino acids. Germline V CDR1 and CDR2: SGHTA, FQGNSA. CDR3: CASSAWTGVPYQETQYF.

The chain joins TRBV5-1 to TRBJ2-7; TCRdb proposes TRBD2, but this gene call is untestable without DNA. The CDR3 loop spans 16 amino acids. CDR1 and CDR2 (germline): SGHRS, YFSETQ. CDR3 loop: CASSSSPTSARDEQYF.